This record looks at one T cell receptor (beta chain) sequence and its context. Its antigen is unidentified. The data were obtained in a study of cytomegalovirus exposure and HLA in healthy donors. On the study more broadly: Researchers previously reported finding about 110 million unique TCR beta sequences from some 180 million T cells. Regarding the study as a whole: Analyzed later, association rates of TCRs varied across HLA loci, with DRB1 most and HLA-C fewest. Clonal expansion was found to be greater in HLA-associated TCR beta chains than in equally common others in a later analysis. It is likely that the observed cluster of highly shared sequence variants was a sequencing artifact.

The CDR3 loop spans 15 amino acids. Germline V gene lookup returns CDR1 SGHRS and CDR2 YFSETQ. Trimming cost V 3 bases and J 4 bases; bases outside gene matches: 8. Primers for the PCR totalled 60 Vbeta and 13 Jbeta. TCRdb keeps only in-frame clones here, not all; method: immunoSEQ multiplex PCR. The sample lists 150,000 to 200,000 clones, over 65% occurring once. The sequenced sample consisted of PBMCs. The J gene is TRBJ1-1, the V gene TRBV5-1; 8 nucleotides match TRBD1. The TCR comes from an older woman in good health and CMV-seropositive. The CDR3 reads CASSSQGAPGTEAFF. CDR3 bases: TGCGCCAGCAGCTCTCAGGGGGCGCCGGGCACTGAAGCTTTCTTT.